These T cell receptor beta chains were read from a single sample in a study of T cells in Graves' hyperthyroidism and ophthalmopathy. TCRdb processed the multiplex PCR reads anew with MiXCR; each CDR3 protein has one entry. This sample yields hundreds of thousands of distinct CDR3 sequences, of which approximately 18% are seen a single time; 16% belongs to the top ten. Specimen: blood. Receptors originate from a woman aged 45-65 years with Graves' hyperthyroidism that later progressed to Graves' ophthalmopathy. The CDR3 runs from the conserved cysteine through the conserved F or W. D genes are given only for firm matches. Size tells how often a clone was seen (once, few, many) or the class of an expanded clone, and some rows leave it out.

D gene	V gene	clone size	J gene	CDR3 protein	CDR3 DNA
NA	TRBV27	many	TRBJ1-1	CASSFSQEGSDMNTEAFF	TGTGCCAGCAGTTTTTCACAGGAGGGGTCGGATATGAACACTGAAGCTTTCTTT
TRBD1	TRBV7-9	NA	TRBJ1-1	CASSLGQGAATEAFF	TGTGCCAGCAGCTTAGGACAGGGGGCGGCCACTGAAGCTTTCTTT
TRBD1	TRBV4-2	NA	TRBJ2-7	CASSHVPGQSSYEQYF	TGTGCCAGCAGCCATGTACCGGGACAGAGCTCCTACGAGCAGTACTTC
NA	TRBV27	NA	TRBJ2-7	CASSLRRIGYEQYF	TGTGCCAGCAGTTTACGGAGGATCGGCTACGAGCAGTACTTC
NA	TRBV27	many	TRBJ1-1	CASSLKGTLGNTEAFF	TGTGCCAGCAGTCTAAAAGGGACGCTCGGGAACACTGAAGCTTTCTTT
NA	TRBV7-9	NA	TRBJ2-3	CASSPKLAPDTQYF	TGTGCCAGCAGTCCAAAACTAGCCCCAGATACGCAGTATTTT
NA	TRBV20-1	many	TRBJ2-7	CSARDLGVAHTNYEQYF	TGCAGTGCTAGAGACCTCGGGGTAGCTCATACGAATTACGAGCAGTACTTC
NA	TRBV12-3/TRBV12-4	many	TRBJ1-2	CASSKWRDYGYTF	TGTGCCAGCAGCAAATGGAGGGATTATGGCTACACCTTC
NA	TRBV19	NA	TRBJ1-1	CASTEQGMNTEAFF	TGTGCCAGTACCGAACAGGGAATGAACACTGAAGCTTTCTTT
TRBD1	TRBV6-9	NA	TRBJ1-5	CASSSPTGAQPQHF	TGTGCCAGCAGTTCGCCGACAGGGGCTCAGCCCCAGCATTTT
NA	TRBV12-3/TRBV12-4	many	TRBJ2-2	CASSPRWTTGELFF	TGTGCCAGCAGTCCCCGATGGACCACCGGGGAGCTGTTTTTT
NA	TRBV20-1	many	TRBJ1-2	CSARDLTDNYGYTF	TGCAGTGCTAGAGATCTAACAGATAACTATGGCTACACCTTC
NA	TRBV20-1	many	TRBJ2-3	CSASGVDTQYF	TGCAGTGCTAGTGGGGTAGATACGCAGTATTTT
NA	TRBV12-3/TRBV12-4	few	TRBJ2-2	CASSPTGFAGELFF	TGTGCCAGCAGCCCTACAGGGTTCGCCGGGGAGCTGTTTTTT
NA	TRBV4-2	NA	TRBJ1-2	CASSPRVGNYGYTF	TGTGCCAGCAGCCCGAGGGTAGGGAACTATGGCTACACCTTC
TRBD1	TRBV5-1	NA	TRBJ1-1	CASSLDPLSGQVGAFF	TGCGCCAGCAGCTTGGACCCGCTCTCGGGACAGGTTGGAGCTTTCTTT
NA	TRBV14	NA	TRBJ1-2	CASSQGGPYTF	TGTGCCAGCAGCCAAGGGGGACCCTACACCTTC
NA	TRBV2	NA	TRBJ2-7	CASSEAPGYYEQYF	TGTGCCAGCAGTGAAGCGCCTGGGTACTACGAGCAGTACTTC
NA	TRBV18	few	TRBJ2-6	CASSPSNSGANVLTF	TGTGCCAGCTCACCATCGAACTCTGGGGCCAACGTCCTGACTTTC
NA	TRBV20-1	many	TRBJ1-2	CSAMAWGAAGYGYTF	TGCAGTGCTATGGCCTGGGGGGCTGCAGGCTATGGCTACACCTTC
NA	TRBV4-1	NA	TRBJ1-3	CASSQEQVSQGSGNTIYF	TGCGCCAGCAGCCAAGAACAAGTTTCTCAGGGTTCTGGAAACACCATATATTTT
NA	TRBV3-1	few	TRBJ2-3	CASSRGGGAGDTQYF	TGTGCCAGCAGCAGGGGGGGGGGGGCCGGAGATACGCAGTATTTT
TRBD1	TRBV5-1	many	TRBJ1-5	CASSLGQGAHQPQHF	TGCGCCAGCAGCTTGGGACAGGGGGCCCATCAGCCCCAGCATTTT
TRBD1	TRBV29-1	NA	TRBJ1-2	CSVGDRGFIVDYGYTF	TGCAGCGTTGGCGACAGGGGATTTATCGTCGACTATGGCTACACCTTC
TRBD1	TRBV4-1	many	TRBJ1-2	CASSQDYRGRNYGYTF	TGCGCCAGCAGCCAAGACTACAGGGGGCGCAACTATGGCTACACCTTC